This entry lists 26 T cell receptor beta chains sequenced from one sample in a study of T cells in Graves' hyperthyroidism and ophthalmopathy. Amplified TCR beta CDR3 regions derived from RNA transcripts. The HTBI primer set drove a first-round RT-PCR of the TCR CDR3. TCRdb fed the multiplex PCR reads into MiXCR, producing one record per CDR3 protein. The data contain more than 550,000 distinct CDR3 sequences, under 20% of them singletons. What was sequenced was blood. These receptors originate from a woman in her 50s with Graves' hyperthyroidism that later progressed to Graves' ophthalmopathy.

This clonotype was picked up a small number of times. CDR3 in DNA: TGTGCCAGCAGCGCACGACCGGGTCAGCACACCGGGGAGCTGTTTTTT. It specifies CASSARPGQHTGELFF. The J gene is TRBJ2-2, the V gene TRBV7-3; D gene unclear. V shed 5 bases and J shed 3 bases, with 16 bases lying between them. Germline CDR1 SGHTA, CDR2 FQGTGA. This CDR3 comprises 16 residues.

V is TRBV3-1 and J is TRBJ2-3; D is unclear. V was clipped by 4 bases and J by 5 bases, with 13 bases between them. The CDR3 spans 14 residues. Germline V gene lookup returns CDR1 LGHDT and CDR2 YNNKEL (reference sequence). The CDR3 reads CASSPPGPLDTQYF. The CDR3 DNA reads TGTGCCAGCAGCCCACCCGGCCCCCTAGATACGCAGTATTTT.

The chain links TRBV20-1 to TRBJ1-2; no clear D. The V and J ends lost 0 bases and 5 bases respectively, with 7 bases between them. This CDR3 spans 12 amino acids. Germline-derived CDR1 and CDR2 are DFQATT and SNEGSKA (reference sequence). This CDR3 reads CSAREEAYGYTF. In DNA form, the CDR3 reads TGCAGTGCTAGAGAAGAGGCGTATGGCTACACCTTC.

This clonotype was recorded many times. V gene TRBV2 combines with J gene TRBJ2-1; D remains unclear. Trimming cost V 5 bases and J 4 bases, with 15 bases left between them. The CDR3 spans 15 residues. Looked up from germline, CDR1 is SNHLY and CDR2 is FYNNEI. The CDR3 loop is CASSQGPPGYNEQFF. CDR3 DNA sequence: TGTGCCAGCAGTCAAGGACCCCCCGGGTACAATGAGCAGTTCTTC.

CDR3 sequence (DNA): TGTGCCAGCAGTAGGGCCGTCTCTGGAAACACCATATATTTT. It encodes CASSRAVSGNTIYF. The gene calls are TRBV6-1 and TRBJ1-3; D is unresolved. CDR3 length: 14 residues. V was shortened by 5 bases and J by 0 bases, with 8 bases between the two germline ends. Germline V gene sequence: CDR1 MNHNS, CDR2 SASEGT.

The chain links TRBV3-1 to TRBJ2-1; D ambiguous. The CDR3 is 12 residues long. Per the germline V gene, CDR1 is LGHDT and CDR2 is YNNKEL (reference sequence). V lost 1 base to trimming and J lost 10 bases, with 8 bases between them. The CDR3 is CASSQGAQEQFF. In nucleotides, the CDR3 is TGTGCCAGCAGCCAAGGCGCGCAGGAGCAGTTCTTC.

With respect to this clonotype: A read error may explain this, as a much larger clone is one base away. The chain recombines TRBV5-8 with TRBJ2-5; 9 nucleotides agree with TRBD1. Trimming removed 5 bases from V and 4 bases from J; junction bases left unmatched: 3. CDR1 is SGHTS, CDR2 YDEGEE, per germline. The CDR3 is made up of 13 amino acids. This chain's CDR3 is CASRLTGGETQYF. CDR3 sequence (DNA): TGTGCCAGCAGGTTGACAGGGGGAGAGACCCAGTACTTC.

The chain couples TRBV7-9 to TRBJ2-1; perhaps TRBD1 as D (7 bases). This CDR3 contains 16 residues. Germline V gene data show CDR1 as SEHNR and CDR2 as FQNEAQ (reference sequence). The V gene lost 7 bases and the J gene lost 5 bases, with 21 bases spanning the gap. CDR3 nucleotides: TGTGCCAGCAACTCCGGTTTTCAGGGGGGCGACAATGAGCAGTTCTTC. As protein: CASNSGFQGGDNEQFF.

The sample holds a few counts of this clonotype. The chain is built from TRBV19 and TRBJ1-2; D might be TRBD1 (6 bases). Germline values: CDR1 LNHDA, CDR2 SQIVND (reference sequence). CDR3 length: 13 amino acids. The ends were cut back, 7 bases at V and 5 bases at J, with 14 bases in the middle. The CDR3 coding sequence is TGTGCCAGTACCGCCGGGAGGGGGTATGGCTACACCTTC. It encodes CASTAGRGYGYTF.

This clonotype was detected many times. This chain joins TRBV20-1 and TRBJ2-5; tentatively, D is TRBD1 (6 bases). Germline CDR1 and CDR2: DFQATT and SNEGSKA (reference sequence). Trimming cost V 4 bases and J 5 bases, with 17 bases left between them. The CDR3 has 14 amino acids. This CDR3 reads CSAKSDSVVETQYF. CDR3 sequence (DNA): TGCAGTGCTAAGTCGGACAGTGTCGTGGAGACCCAGTACTTC.

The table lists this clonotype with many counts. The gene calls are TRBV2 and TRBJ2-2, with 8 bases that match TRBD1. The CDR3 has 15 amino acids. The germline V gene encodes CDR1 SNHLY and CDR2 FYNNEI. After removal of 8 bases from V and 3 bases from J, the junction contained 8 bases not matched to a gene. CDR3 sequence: CASSWDRRDTGELFF. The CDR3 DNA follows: TGTGCCAGCTCCTGGGACAGGCGGGACACCGGGGAGCTGTTTTTT.

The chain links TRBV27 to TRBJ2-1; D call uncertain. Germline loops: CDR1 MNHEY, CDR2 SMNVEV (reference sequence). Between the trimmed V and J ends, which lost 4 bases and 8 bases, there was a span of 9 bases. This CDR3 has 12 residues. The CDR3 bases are TGTGCCAGCAGTTCCCCCTTCGATGAGCAGTTCTTC. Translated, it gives CASSSPFDEQFF.

The CDR3 loop reads CASMAPVGPYNEQFF. CDR3 nucleotide sequence: TGTGCCAGCATGGCCCCAGTAGGACCCTACAATGAGCAGTTCTTC. The V and J genes are TRBV6-2 or TRBV6-3 and TRBJ2-1; D is unclear. Trimming removed 7 bases at V and 2 bases at J, with 15 bases between. Germline V gives CDR1 MNHEY, CDR2 SVGEGT. This CDR3 is 15 amino acids long.

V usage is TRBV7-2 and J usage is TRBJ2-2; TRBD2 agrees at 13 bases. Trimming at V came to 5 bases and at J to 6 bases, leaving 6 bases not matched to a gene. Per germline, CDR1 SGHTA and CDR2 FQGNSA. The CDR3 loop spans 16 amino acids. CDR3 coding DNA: TGTGCCAGCAGCATCACTAGCGGGGGGGCGTCCGGGGAGCTGTTTTTT. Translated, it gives CASSITSGGASGELFF.

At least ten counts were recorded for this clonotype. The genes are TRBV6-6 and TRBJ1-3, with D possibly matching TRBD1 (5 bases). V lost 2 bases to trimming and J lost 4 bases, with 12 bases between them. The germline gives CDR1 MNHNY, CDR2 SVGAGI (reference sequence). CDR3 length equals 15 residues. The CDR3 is CASSYVRGSGNTIYF. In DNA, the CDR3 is TGTGCCAGCAGTTACGTGAGGGGATCAGGAAACACCATATATTTT.

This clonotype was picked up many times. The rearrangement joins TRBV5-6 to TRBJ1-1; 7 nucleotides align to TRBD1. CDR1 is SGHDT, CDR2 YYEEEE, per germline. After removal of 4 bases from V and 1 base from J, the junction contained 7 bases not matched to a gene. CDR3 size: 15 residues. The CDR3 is CASSRGQKTNTEAFF. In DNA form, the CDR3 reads TGTGCCAGCAGCCGGGGACAGAAGACGAACACTGAAGCTTTCTTT.

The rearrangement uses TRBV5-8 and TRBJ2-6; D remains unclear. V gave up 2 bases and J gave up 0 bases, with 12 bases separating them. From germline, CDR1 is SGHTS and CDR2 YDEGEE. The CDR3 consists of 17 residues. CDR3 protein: CASSFRQRPSGANVLTF. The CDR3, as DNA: TGTGCCAGCAGCTTTCGCCAACGGCCCTCTGGGGCCAACGTCCTGACTTTC.

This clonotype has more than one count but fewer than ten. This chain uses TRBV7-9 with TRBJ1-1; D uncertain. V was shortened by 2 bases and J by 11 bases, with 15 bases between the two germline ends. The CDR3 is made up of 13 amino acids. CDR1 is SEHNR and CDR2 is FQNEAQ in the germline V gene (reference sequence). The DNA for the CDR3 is TGTGCCAGCAGCTTACTTGTGGTGGTCGACGCTTTCTTT. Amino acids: CASSLLVVVDAFF.

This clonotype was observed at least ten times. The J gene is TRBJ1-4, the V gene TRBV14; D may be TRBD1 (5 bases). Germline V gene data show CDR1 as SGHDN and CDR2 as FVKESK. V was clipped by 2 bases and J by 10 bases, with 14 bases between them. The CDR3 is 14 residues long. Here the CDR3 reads CASSQSQGTGKLFF. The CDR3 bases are TGTGCCAGCAGCCAATCCCAGGGTACTGGAAAACTGTTTTTT.

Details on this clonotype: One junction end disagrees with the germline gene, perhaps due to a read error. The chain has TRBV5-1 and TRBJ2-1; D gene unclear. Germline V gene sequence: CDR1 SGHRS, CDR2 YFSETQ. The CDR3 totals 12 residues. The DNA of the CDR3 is TGCGCCAGCAGCTACGGCACACCTCCCCCCGTCTTC. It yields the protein CASSYGTPPPVF.

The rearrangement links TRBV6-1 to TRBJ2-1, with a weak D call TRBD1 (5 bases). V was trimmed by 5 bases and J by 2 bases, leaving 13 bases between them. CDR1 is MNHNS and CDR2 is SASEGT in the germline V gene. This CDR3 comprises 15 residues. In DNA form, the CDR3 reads TGTGCCAGCAGTACCAGACAGATCGCCTACAATGAGCAGTTCTTC. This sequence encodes CASSTRQIAYNEQFF.

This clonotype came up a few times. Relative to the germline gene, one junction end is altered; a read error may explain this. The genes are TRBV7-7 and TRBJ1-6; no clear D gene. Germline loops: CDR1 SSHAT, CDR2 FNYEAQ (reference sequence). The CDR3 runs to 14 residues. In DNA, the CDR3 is TGTGCTAGCAGCAGTACACCGAAAAATTCACCCCTCCACTTT. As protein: CASSSTPKNSPLHF. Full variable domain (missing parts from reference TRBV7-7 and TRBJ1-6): GAGVSQSPRYKVTKRGQDVTLRCDPISSHATLYWYQQALGQGPEFLTYFNYEAQPDKSGLPSDRFSAERPEGSISTLTIQRTEQRDSAMYRCASSSTPKNSPLHFGNGTRLTVT.

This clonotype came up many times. As DNA, the CDR3 is TGTGCTAAGAACGGGGAGAGCCAAGAGACCCAGTACTTC. Translating gives CAKNGESQETQYF. The rearrangement joins TRBV2 to TRBJ2-5, with a possible D match to TRBD2 (5 bases). The CDR3 is made up of 13 amino acids. Germline V gene lookup returns CDR1 SNHLY and CDR2 FYNNEI.

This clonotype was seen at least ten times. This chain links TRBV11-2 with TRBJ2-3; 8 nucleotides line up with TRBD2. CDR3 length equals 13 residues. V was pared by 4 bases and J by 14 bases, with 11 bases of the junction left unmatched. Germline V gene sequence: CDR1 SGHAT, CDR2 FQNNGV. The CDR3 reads CASSSPGTSSGYF. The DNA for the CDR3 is TGTGCCAGCAGCTCCCCAGGGACTAGTTCAGGGTATTTT.

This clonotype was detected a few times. This chain's CDR3 is CASSQPTGDTEAFF. The CDR3 DNA reads as TGTGCCAGCAGCCAACCTACAGGGGACACTGAAGCTTTCTTT. The rearrangement joins TRBV5-8 to TRBJ1-1, with 7 bases lining up with TRBD1. V lost 4 bases and J lost 3; bases outside the gene matches: 6. Germline V gene sequence: CDR1 SGHTS, CDR2 YDEGEE. The CDR3 covers 14 residues.

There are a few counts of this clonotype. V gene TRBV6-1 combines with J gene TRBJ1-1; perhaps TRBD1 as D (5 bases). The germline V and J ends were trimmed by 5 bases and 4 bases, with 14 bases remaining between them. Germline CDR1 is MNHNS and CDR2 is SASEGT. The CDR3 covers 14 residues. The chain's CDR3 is CASSFNQGSTEAFF. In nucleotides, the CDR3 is TGTGCCAGCAGTTTCAACCAGGGTTCCACTGAAGCTTTCTTT.